This T cell receptor beta chain comes out of a study of cytomegalovirus exposure and HLA in healthy donors. About this clone: Its matching antigen is unknown.

Whole-study results and caveats: When analyzed later, a missense DCLRE1C variant was found to be linked to TCR beta V- and J-gene trimming. Under in vitro conditions, three CMV-associated chains were confirmed as specific for CMV antigens.

It was with 60 Vbeta and 13 Jbeta primers that the PCR ran. Only in-frame clones appear in the TCRdb table, and some are missing; sequencing was by immunoSEQ multiplex PCR. This table has 100,000 to 150,000 clones, over 75% appearing once. Germline V gives CDR1 MNHEY, CDR2 SVGAGI. The CDR3 has 16 amino acids. Trimming cost V 2 bases and J 2 bases, with 13 bases left between them. The source of this sequence is a male donor in good health and CMV-seropositive. The rearrangement joins TRBV6-5 to TRBJ2-1; TRBD2 might be the D (7 bases). Material: PBMCs. The CDR3 reads CASSYAGEGPYNEQFF. DNA for the CDR3: TGTGCCAGCAGTTACGCAGGGGAGGGACCCTACAATGAGCAGTTCTTC.